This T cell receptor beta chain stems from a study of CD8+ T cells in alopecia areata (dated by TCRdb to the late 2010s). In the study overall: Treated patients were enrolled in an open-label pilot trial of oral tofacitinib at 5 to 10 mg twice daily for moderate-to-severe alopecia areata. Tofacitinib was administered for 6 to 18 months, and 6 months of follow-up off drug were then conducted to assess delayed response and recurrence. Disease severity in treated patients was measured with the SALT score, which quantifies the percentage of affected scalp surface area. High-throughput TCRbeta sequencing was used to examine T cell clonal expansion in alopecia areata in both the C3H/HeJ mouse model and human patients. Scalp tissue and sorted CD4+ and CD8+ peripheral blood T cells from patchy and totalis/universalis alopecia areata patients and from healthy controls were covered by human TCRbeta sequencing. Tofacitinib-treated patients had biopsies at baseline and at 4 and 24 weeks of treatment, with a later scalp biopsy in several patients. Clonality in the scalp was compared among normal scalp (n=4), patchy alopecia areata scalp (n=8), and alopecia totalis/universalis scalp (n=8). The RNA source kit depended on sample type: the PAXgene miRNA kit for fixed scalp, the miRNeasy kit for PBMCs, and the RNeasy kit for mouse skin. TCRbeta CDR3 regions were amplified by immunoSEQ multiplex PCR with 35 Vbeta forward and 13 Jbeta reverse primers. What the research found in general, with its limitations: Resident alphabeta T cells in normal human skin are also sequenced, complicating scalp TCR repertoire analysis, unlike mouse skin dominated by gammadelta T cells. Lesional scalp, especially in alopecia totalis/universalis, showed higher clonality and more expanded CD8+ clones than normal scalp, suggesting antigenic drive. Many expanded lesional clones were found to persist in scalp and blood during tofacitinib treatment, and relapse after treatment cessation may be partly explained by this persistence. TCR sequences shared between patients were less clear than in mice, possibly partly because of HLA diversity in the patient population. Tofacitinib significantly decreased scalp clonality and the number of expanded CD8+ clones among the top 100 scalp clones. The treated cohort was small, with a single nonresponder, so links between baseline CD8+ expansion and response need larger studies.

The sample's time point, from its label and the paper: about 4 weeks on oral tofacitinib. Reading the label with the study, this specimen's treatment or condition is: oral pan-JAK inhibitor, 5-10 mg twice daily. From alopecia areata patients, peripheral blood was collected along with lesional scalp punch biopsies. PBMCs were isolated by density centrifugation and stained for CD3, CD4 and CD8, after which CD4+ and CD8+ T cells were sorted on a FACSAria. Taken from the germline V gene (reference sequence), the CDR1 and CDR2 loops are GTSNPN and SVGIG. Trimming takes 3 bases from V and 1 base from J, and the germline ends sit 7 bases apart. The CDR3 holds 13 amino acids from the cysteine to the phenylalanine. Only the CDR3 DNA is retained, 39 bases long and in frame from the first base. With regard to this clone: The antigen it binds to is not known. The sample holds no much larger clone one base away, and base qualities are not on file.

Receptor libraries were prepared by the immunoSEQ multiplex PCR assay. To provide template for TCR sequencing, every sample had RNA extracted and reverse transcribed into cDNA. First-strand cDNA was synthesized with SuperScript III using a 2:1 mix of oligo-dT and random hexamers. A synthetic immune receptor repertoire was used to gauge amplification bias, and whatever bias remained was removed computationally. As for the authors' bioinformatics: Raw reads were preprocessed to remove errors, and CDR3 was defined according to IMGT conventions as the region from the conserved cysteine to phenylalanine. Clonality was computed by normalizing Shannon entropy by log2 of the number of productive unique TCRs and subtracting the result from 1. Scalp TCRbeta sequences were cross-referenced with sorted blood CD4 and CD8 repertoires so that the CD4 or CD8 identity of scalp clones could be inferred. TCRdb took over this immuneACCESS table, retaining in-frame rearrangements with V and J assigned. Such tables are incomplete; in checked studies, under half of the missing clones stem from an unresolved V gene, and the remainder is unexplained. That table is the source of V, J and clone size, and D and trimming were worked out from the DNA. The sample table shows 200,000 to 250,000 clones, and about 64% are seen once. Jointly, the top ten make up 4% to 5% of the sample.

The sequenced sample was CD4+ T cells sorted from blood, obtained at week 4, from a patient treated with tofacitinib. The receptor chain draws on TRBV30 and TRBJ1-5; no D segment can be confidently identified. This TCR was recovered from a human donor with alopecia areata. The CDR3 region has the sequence CAWSVKSNQPQHF. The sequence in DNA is TGTGCCTGGAGCGTCAAAAGCAATCAGCCCCAGCATTTT.